The rows below give T cell receptor beta chains drawn from one sample of a study of post-analysis software for immune sequencing data. TCRdb ran MiXCR on the PCR reads and lists one entry per CDR3 protein. Of around 440,000 distinct CDR3 sequences listed, under 55% are singletons. The specimen sequenced was blood. The receptors come from a girl aged 10-17 years with multiple sclerosis. Both conserved end residues are part of each CDR3. D genes are given only for firm matches. Where a row states a size, it is once, few, many or the class of an expanded clone; other rows omit it.

size	D	V	length	J	DNA	CDR3
-	TRBD1	TRBV3-1	18	TRBJ2-1	TGTGCCAGCAGCCAAGATCCCTTGACAGGGCCGCTGTACAATGAGCAGTTCTTC	CASSQDPLTGPLYNEQFF
-	TRBD1	TRBV24-1	19	TRBJ2-3	TGTGCCACCGCCTGGGAATACAGGGGGCGGATGAAGAGGACAGATACGCAGTATTTT	CATAWEYRGRMKRTDTQYF
-	-	TRBV20-1	17	TRBJ2-1	TGCAGTCCCCAGTCATCGGCAGACACAAACTTATACAATGAGCAGTTCTTC	CSPQSSADTNLYNEQFF
few	TRBD1	TRBV12-3/TRBV12-4	14	TRBJ2-7	TGTGCCAGCAGTCTCCGGGACAGGGTTTACGAGCAGTACTTC	CASSLRDRVYEQYF
-	-	TRBV20-1	12	TRBJ1-5	TGCAGTGCTAGTATGACCAATCAGCCCCAGCATTTT	CSASMTNQPQHF
-	-	TRBV3-1	14	TRBJ1-2	TGTGCCAGCAGCCCACTGGGGGGGAACTATGGCTACACCTTC	CASSPLGGNYGYTF
-	TRBD2	TRBV6-5	15	TRBJ2-1	TGTGCCAGCAGACGAAGCGGGGGAGGTTACAATGAGCAGTTCTTC	CASRRSGGGYNEQFF
few	TRBD2	TRBV9	15	TRBJ2-3	TGTGCCAGCAGCGGACTCAGCGGGAGGGAGGATACGCAGTATTTT	CASSGLSGREDTQYF
few	TRBD2	TRBV12-3/TRBV12-4	14	TRBJ2-3	TGTGCCAGCAGATTAGGAGCGGGAGGGCCGCCGCAGTATTTT	CASRLGAGGPPQYF
-	TRBD2	TRBV7-3	13	TRBJ2-7	TGTGCCAACATAAAGCGGGGTCGTCGAGAGCAGTACTTC	CANIKRGRREQYF
many	-	TRBV9	14	TRBJ2-7	TGTGCCAGCAGCGTAGGGGGAGGTGGATACGAGCAGTACTTC	CASSVGGGGYEQYF
-	-	TRBV29-1	13	TRBJ1-2	TGCAGCGTAACCAGGGGCCCTAACTATGGCTACACCTTC	CSVTRGPNYGYTF
few	-	TRBV9	15	TRBJ2-5	TGTGCCAGCAGCGTTTTAGGGGAAACCCAAGAGACCCAGTACTTC	CASSVLGETQETQYF
-	-	TRBV6-6	14	TRBJ1-1	TGTGCCAGCAGTTACGGGGGATCGGGAGCTGAAGCTTTCTTT	CASSYGGSGAEAFF
-	TRBD2	TRBV28	15	TRBJ2-3	TGTGCCAGCAGTTTAGCGGGAGCCAGGACAGATACGCAGTATTTT	CASSLAGARTDTQYF
-	-	TRBV14	16	TRBJ2-2	TGTGCCAGCAGCCACCTACAGATTGGGAACACCGGGGAGCTGTTTTTT	CASSHLQIGNTGELFF
-	-	TRBV4-1	16	TRBJ2-5	TGCGCCAGCAGCCAAGAATCTGGACTGGTCCAAGAGACCCAGTACTTC	CASSQESGLVQETQYF
few	TRBD1	TRBV28	17	TRBJ1-2	TGTGCCAGCAGCCGCCGGGACAGGGGGCTTACTAACTATGGCTACACCTTC	CASSRRDRGLTNYGYTF
once	TRBD1	TRBV20-1	14	TRBJ2-7	TGCAGTGCTAGACCCCGAGGACAGGGAAGCGAGCAGTACTTC	CSARPRGQGSEQYF
-	-	TRBV7-9	15	TRBJ2-7	TGTGCCAGCAGCTCCCCCAGAACAGGGCAAAACGAGCAGTACTTC	CASSSPRTGQNEQYF
-	TRBD1	TRBV10-3	13	TRBJ2-7	TGTGCCATCACAGGACAGGGGGCGGGCGAGCAGTACTTC	CAITGQGAGEQYF
-	TRBD2	TRBV2	15	TRBJ2-1	TGTGCCAGCCGAAAGACTAGCGGGAGGGGCAATGAGCAGTTCTTC	CASRKTSGRGNEQFF
-	-	TRBV19	16	TRBJ2-7	TGTGCCAGTAGTATATCATCGACGGTTGCGGCCTACGAGCAGTACTTC	CASSISSTVAAYEQYF
-	TRBD2	TRBV6-5	15	TRBJ2-1	TGTGCCAGCAGCCAGACTAGCGGGGGACACCAAGAGCAGTTCTTC	CASSQTSGGHQEQFF
few	TRBD2	TRBV9	16	TRBJ2-7	TGTGCCAGCAGCCCACAAGCACTAGCGGAGGGCTACGAGCAGTACTTC	CASSPQALAEGYEQYF
-	-	TRBV12-3/TRBV12-4	15	TRBJ1-1	TGTGCCAGCGGACCGACAGGCCTTTTGAACACTGAAGCTTTCTTT	CASGPTGLLNTEAFF
few	-	TRBV20-1	14	TRBJ1-6	TGCAGTGCTAGCGCGGCAGGCCCTAATTCACCCCTCCACTTT	CSASAAGPNSPLHF
-	TRBD1	TRBV20-1	13	TRBJ2-7	TGCAGTGCACCGACAGGGACCGCCTACGAGCAGTACTTC	CSAPTGTAYEQYF
few	-	TRBV20-1	14	TRBJ1-5	TGCAGTGCTAGAGATCCCGGGGCGAGACAGCCCCAGCATTTT	CSARDPGARQPQHF